The next 32 T cell receptor beta chains were all read from a single sample in a study of T cell responses to AZD1222 COVID-19 vaccine. The table came from immunoSEQ multiplex PCR; TCRdb's copy has only in-frame clones and leaves some out. The table has 84,000 or so clones, approximately 90% seen once. The sample was peripheral blood, taken on day 0 of MenACWY control vaccination. All receptors come from an adult in good health.

CDR3 DNA: TGTGCCATCAGTGAGACTAATCAGCCCCAGCATTTT. Protein sequence: CAISETNQPQHF. The chain is built from TRBV10-3 and TRBJ1-5; D unclear. Trimming pared 2 bases from V and 4 bases from J, leaving 3 bases between. The germline gives CDR1 ENHRY, CDR2 SYGVKD. The CDR3 contains 12 residues.

The chain links TRBV6-6 to TRBJ1-1, with D hard to call. The germline V and J ends were trimmed by 8 bases and 0 bases, with 13 bases remaining between them. This CDR3 comprises 14 residues. Germline CDR1 is MNHNY and CDR2 is SVGAGI (reference sequence). The CDR3 region has the DNA TGTGCCAGCGATTCGTCGACCTTGAACACTGAAGCTTTCTTT. It specifies CASDSSTLNTEAFF.

This chain uses TRBV7-9 with TRBJ1-2; 7 nucleotides line up with TRBD1. The germline V gene encodes CDR1 SEHNR and CDR2 FQNEAQ (reference sequence). The CDR3 has 15 amino acids. The trim removed 5 bases at V and 1 base at J, leaving 7 bases unmatched. CDR3 sequence (DNA): TGTGCCAGCAGCACAAACCGGGACAGTAACTATGGCTACACCTTC. Translating gives CASSTNRDSNYGYTF.

This clone has a handful of counts. The chain uses TRBV4-2 and TRBJ2-1, with D hard to call. This CDR3 comprises 13 residues. Trimming removed 3 bases from V and 3 bases from J, with 6 bases in between. Germline CDR1 is LGHNA and CDR2 is YNFKEQ. DNA for the CDR3: TGTGCCAGCAGCCAGGAAGTCTACAATGAGCAGTTCTTC. It encodes CASSQEVYNEQFF.

The rearrangement uses TRBV7-6 and TRBJ1-1, with 7 bases fitting TRBD1. The length of the CDR3 is 15 residues. Germline assignment: CDR1 SGHVS and CDR2 FNYEAQ. J lost 4 bases, V lost 0 bases, and 5 bases had no gene match. Here the CDR3 reads CASSLAQGGGTEAFF. Here the CDR3 DNA reads TGTGCCAGCAGCTTAGCTCAGGGGGGCGGCACTGAAGCTTTCTTT.

The chain employs TRBV6-5 and TRBJ1-2; 9 bases are a match to TRBD1. The CDR3 totals 14 residues. Germline V CDR1 and CDR2: MNHEY, SVGAGI. The J segment lost 8 bases and the V segment lost 6 bases, leaving 10 bases of the junction unmatched. CDR3 bases: TGTGCCAGCAGACCTCGACAGGGGGAGGGGGGCTACACCTTC. The encoded protein is CASRPRQGEGGYTF.

J is TRBJ1-4 and V is TRBV28, with unresolved D. The length of the CDR3 is 16 residues. Trimming left V 3 bases short and J 0 bases short, with 11 bases between. Germline CDR1 and CDR2: MDHEN and SYDVKM. The CDR3 loop reads CASSFTQGSTNEKLFF. The DNA of the CDR3 is TGTGCCAGCAGTTTTACCCAAGGATCAACTAATGAAAAACTGTTTTTT.

This sequence joins TRBV7-2 and TRBJ2-7; 8 bases align to TRBD1. There are 15 residues in the CDR3. CDR1 SGHTA and CDR2 FQGNSA come from the germline V gene. Trimming removed 0 bases from V and 3 bases from J; junction bases left unmatched: 4. The CDR3 loop reads CASSLATGADYEQYF. In DNA form, the CDR3 reads TGTGCCAGCAGCTTAGCGACAGGGGCAGACTACGAGCAGTACTTC. The full variable domain, its missing parts supplied by reference TRBV7-2 and TRBJ2-7, is GAGVSQSPSNKVTEKGKDVELRCDPISGHTALYWYRQSLGQGLEFLIYFQGNSAPDKSGLPSDRFSAERTGGSVSTLTIQRTQQEDSAVYLCASSLATGADYEQYFGPGTRLTVT.

The chain uses TRBV5-1 and TRBJ2-2, with a tentative D call TRBD1 (6 bases). V was pared by 4 bases and J by 3 bases, with 19 bases between. CDR3 length: 17 residues. Germline V gene data show CDR1 as SGHRS and CDR2 as YFSETQ. CDR3 bases: TGCGCCAGCAGCCTCTTGACCGGGCAGGGGTACACCGGGGAGCTGTTTTTT. It is translated as CASSLLTGQGYTGELFF.

The chain employs TRBV4-2 and TRBJ2-2; no firm D call. With 0 bases removed from V and 1 base from J, the gap between germline ends came to 6 bases. Looked up from germline, CDR1 is LGHNA and CDR2 is YNFKEQ. The CDR3 contains 15 residues. CDR3 sequence (DNA): TGTGCCAGCAGCCAAGATTGGGGGAACACCGGGGAGCTGTTTTTT. Its protein product is CASSQDWGNTGELFF.

This chain connects TRBV19 to TRBJ2-7; D assignment may be TRBD1 or TRBD2 (5 bases each). CDR3 length: 14 residues. Germline CDR1 and CDR2: LNHDA and SQIVND (reference sequence). V dropped 3 bases and J dropped 3 bases, with 12 bases sitting between them. The CDR3 coding sequence is TGTGCCAGTAGTATGGCCGGGGCTTACTACGAGCAGTACTTC. This sequence encodes CASSMAGAYYEQYF.

The chain recombines TRBV19 with TRBJ1-1; 9 bases agree with TRBD1. This CDR3 is built from 15 residues. Germline V gene lookup returns CDR1 LNHDA and CDR2 SQIVND (reference sequence). The trim removed 7 bases at V and 4 bases at J, leaving 10 bases unmatched. DNA of the CDR3: TGTGCCAGTATCCCACAGGGGGCGTCTCTCACTGAAGCTTTCTTT. Translated, it gives CASIPQGASLTEAFF.

V and J are TRBV6-5 and TRBJ2-6; D remains unclear. V was clipped by 4 bases and J by 3 bases, with 13 bases between them. The CDR3 is 16 amino acids. CDR1 MNHEY and CDR2 SVGAGI come from the germline V gene. The CDR3 bases are TGTGCCAGCAGTTTTAATCCCTTGGGTGGGGCCAACGTCCTGACTTTC. It specifies CASSFNPLGGANVLTF.

This chain links TRBV2 with TRBJ1-5; a possible D gene is TRBD1 (6 bases). CDR3 size: 14 residues. Germline V CDR1 and CDR2: SNHLY, FYNNEI. V was shortened by 7 bases and J by 3 bases, with 13 bases between the two germline ends. CDR3 coding DNA: TGTGCCAGCACCGAGGGACACAACAATCAGCCCCAGCATTTT. This gives the protein CASTEGHNNQPQHF. The whole variable domain, remainder taken from reference TRBV2 and TRBJ1-5, is EPEVTQTPSHQVTQMGQEVILRCVPISNHLYFYWYRQILGQKVEFLVSFYNNEISEKSEIFDDQFSVERPDGSNFTLKIRSTKLEDSAMYFCASTEGHNNQPQHFGDGTRLSIL.

The chain links TRBV19 to TRBJ1-2; D call uncertain. Germline V CDR1 and CDR2: LNHDA, SQIVND (reference sequence). The CDR3 length is 13 residues. Trimming shortened V by 10 bases and J by 4 bases, and 16 bases separated the two germline ends. In nucleotides, the CDR3 is TGTGCCACCGCGACCCCACCGATCTATGGCTACACCTTC. Amino acids: CATATPPIYGYTF.

The chain is built from TRBV7-9 and TRBJ1-4, with 8 bases identical to TRBD1. With V trimmed by 5 bases and J by 8 bases, 13 bases remained unmatched. This CDR3 comprises 16 residues. Germline CDR1 SEHNR, CDR2 FQNEAQ (reference sequence). The CDR3 region is CASSTARGQVNEKLFF. Written as DNA, the CDR3 is TGTGCCAGCAGCACCGCCAGGGGACAGGTTAACGAAAAACTGTTTTTT.

The CDR3 bases are TGTGCCAGCAGCGAGGGACAGGGGGCAAGTCAGCCCCAGCATTTT. Encoded protein: CASSEGQGASQPQHF. The chain couples TRBV3-1 (or the pseudogene TRBV3-2) to TRBJ1-5; TRBD1 agrees at 12 bases. The CDR3 runs 15 residues. Trimming cost V 5 bases and J 6 bases; bases outside gene matches: 5. Germline CDR1 and CDR2: LGHDT and YNNKEL (reference sequence).

This CDR3 reads CASSFPRQAPEAFF. Written as DNA, the CDR3 is TGTGCCAGCAGCTTCCCCAGACAGGCGCCTGAAGCTTTCTTT. The rearrangement joins TRBV11-2 to TRBJ1-1, with a tentative D call TRBD1 (6 bases). Germline V gene data show CDR1 as SGHAT and CDR2 as FQNNGV. The CDR3 consists of 14 residues. V gave up 3 bases and J gave up 6 bases, with 14 bases separating them.

The CDR3 coding sequence is TGTGCCAGCAGTGAATTTGGCGCCACGAACACCGGGGAGCTGTTTTTT. It specifies CASSEFGATNTGELFF. The chain uses TRBV2 and TRBJ2-2, with D unclear. V was clipped by 2 bases and J by 0 bases, with 10 bases between them. The CDR3 contains 16 residues. Germline loops: CDR1 SNHLY, CDR2 FYNNEI.

The chain combines TRBV7-9 with TRBJ2-1, with unresolved D. This CDR3 has 10 residues. CDR1 and CDR2 (germline): SEHNR, FQNEAQ (reference sequence). The CDR3 nucleotides read TGTGCTATTAGGGATAATGAGCAGTTCTTC. Its translation: CAIRDNEQFF.

This chain joins TRBV18 and TRBJ2-1; 7 nucleotides match TRBD2. Germline assignment: CDR1 KGHSH and CDR2 LQKENI. V trimming: 3 bases; J trimming: 2 bases; junction bases outside the gene matches: 7. This CDR3 contains 16 residues. For the CDR3, the DNA is TGTGCCAGCTCACCCGCTCAACGGGGGGCCTACAATGAGCAGTTCTTC. It encodes CASSPAQRGAYNEQFF.

The chain combines TRBV27 with TRBJ2-7; possibly TRBD1 for D (6 bases). V lost 4 bases and J lost 2, with 9 bases in between. The CDR3 has 13 amino acids. The germline gives CDR1 MNHEY, CDR2 SMNVEV (reference sequence). CDR3 bases: TGTGCCAGCAGTTGGGCAGGGGCCTACGAGCAGTACTTC. Translating it yields CASSWAGAYEQYF.

This chain connects TRBV19 to TRBJ1-2, with D hard to call. This CDR3 comprises 12 residues. The V gene lost 5 bases and the J gene lost 8 bases, with 12 bases spanning the gap. Germline CDR1 is LNHDA and CDR2 is SQIVND (reference sequence). CDR3 DNA sequence: TGTGCCAGTAGTCTTCAAACCTGGGGCTACACCTTC. It encodes CASSLQTWGYTF.

This chain uses TRBV10-3 with TRBJ2-4; possibly TRBD1 for D (5 bases). Trimming took off 4 bases at V and 8 bases at J, with 15 bases between the two ends. CDR1 and CDR2 (germline): ENHRY, SYGVKD. CDR3 length equals 14 residues. CDR3 sequence: CAISGSGAPDIQYF. The CDR3 DNA is TGTGCCATCAGTGGCAGTGGGGCCCCAGACATTCAGTACTTC.

The chain uses TRBV10-3 and TRBJ2-5, with TRBD2 as a possible D gene (5 bases). This CDR3 is 12 amino acids long. Germline lookup yields CDR1 ENHRY and CDR2 SYGVKD. The ends were cut back, 8 bases at V and 5 bases at J, with 12 bases in the middle. The DNA for the CDR3 is TGTGCCATCGGGAGACGCGGGGAGACCCAGTACTTC. Translating gives CAIGRRGETQYF.

The rearrangement joins TRBV6-2 or TRBV6-3 to TRBJ1-1; a possible D gene is TRBD1 (5 bases). Germline lookup yields CDR1 MNHEY and CDR2 SVGEGT. V was clipped by 6 bases and J by 6 bases, with 14 bases between them. The CDR3 loop spans 13 amino acids. CDR3 sequence: CASSSDQGAEAFF. The CDR3, as DNA: TGTGCCAGCAGCTCCGACCAGGGTGCTGAAGCTTTCTTT.

This chain joins TRBV7-2 and TRBJ2-1; 7 nucleotides line up with TRBD2. V gave up 0 bases and J gave up 4 bases; unmatched junction bases: 3. Germline V CDR1 and CDR2: SGHTA, FQGNSA. The CDR3 is made up of 15 amino acids. The CDR3 region is CASSLATGGYNEQFF. In DNA form, the CDR3 reads TGTGCCAGCAGCTTAGCTACGGGGGGTTACAATGAGCAGTTCTTC.

The chain joins TRBV19 to TRBJ2-1; 10 nucleotides align to TRBD2. Germline CDR1 and CDR2: LNHDA and SQIVND (reference sequence). The V and J ends lost 5 bases and 5 bases, in that order; junction bases with no gene match: 6. This CDR3 is 15 amino acids long. In nucleotides, the CDR3 is TGTGCCAGTAGTGCCCTAGCGGGGGCAAACAATGAGCAGTTCTTC. Protein product: CASSALAGANNEQFF.

This clone was seen a handful of times. The V gene is TRBV28, the J gene TRBJ2-7, with D unclear. CDR3 length: 11 residues. Trimming removed 3 bases at V and 4 bases at J, with 4 bases between. Germline CDR1 MDHEN, CDR2 SYDVKM. The CDR3 protein is CASSFYYEQYF. The CDR3 DNA follows: TGTGCCAGCAGTTTCTATTACGAGCAGTACTTC. Combining the CDR3 with reference TRBV28 and TRBJ2-7 gives the whole variable domain DVKVTQSSRYLVKRTGEKVFLECVQDMDHENMFWYRQDPGLGLRLIYFSYDVKMKEKGDIPEGYSVSREKKERFSLILESASTNQTSMYLCASSFYYEQYFGPGTRLTVT.

This clone appeared a single time. V gene TRBV24-1 combines with J gene TRBJ1-1; possible D gene TRBD1, 5 bases. Germline values: CDR1 KGHDR, CDR2 SFDVKD. The CDR3 sequence is 15 residues long. V gave up 2 bases and J gave up 0 bases, with 9 bases separating them. The CDR3 DNA reads as TGTGCCACCAGTGATTCCACAGGATTGAACACTGAAGCTTTCTTT. Encoded protein: CATSDSTGLNTEAFF.

This sequence joins TRBV5-4 and TRBJ2-2, with 10 positions matching TRBD2. The CDR3 is 14 residues long. Germline values: CDR1 SGHNT, CDR2 YYREEE (reference sequence). The junction had 3 bases not matched to a gene; V was cut back by 5 bases and J by 5 bases. CDR3 sequence (DNA): TGTGCCAGCAGTTTGACTAGCGGGACCGGGGAGCTGTTTTTT. Protein: CASSLTSGTGELFF. The variable domain in full, with the rest retrieved from reference TRBV5-4 and TRBJ2-2, is ETGVTQSPTHLIKTRGQQVTLRCSSQSGHNTVSWYQQALGQGPQFIFQYYREEENGRGNFPPRFSGLQFPNYSSELNVNALELDDSALYLCASSLTSGTGELFFGEGSRLTVL.

The rearrangement links TRBV28 to TRBJ1-1, with 7 bases identical to TRBD1. The CDR3 consists of 12 residues. Per the germline V gene, CDR1 is MDHEN and CDR2 is SYDVKM. V dropped 2 bases and J dropped 7; count of bases not matched to a gene: 1. Here the CDR3 DNA reads TGTGCCAGCAGTTTAGCAGGGGGTGAAGCTTTCTTT. Amino acid sequence: CASSLAGGEAFF.